What follows describes a single TCR beta chain. Its antigen remains unknown. This sample was taken from a study of monozygotic twins with inflammatory bowel disease. Study-level results: Diversity of TCRbeta measured by inverse Simpson was lower in IBD patients than in healthy co-twins.

For every TCR library, roughly 3.5 ug of total RNA was used. Added by template switching were UMIs that each held a 6-nucleotide sample barcode. TCRdb re-called the 5' RACE reads and shows each CDR3 protein once, DNA omitted. Recorded for this sample: some 330,000 distinct CDR3 sequences. The TCR was taken from a human donor with ulcerative colitis or Crohn's disease, or a healthy co-twin of an affected twin (not recorded which). Sequences were obtained from blood.

The CDR3 here is CASRAMDRAAETQYF. This rearrangement joins TRBV27 to TRBJ2-5; the TCRdb call, TRBD2, lacks DNA for checking. Germline lookup yields CDR1 MNHEY and CDR2 SMNVEV (reference sequence). This CDR3 contains 15 residues.